The source of this T cell receptor (beta chain) is a study of regulatory T cells in long-lasting Graves disease. The study's findings and limits: The persistent group shared around 2,700 public clonotypes, more than the approximately 970 shared by new patients.

Library construction for TCR beta used iRepertoire HTBI primers and Arm-PCR of CDR3 regions. TCRdb itself ran the multiplex PCR reads through MiXCR, one entry per CDR3 protein. The table includes about 420,000 distinct CDR3 sequences, 16% detected once. As for this clonotype: The antigen remains unidentified.

Stated time point: newly diagnosed GD, antithyroid drugs for less than 3 months. PBMC RNA was the source of the TCR library. J gave up 10 bases and V 5 bases, and 7 bases lay outside the gene matches. CDR1 and CDR2 (germline): LNHDA, SQIVND (reference sequence). The CDR3 is made up of 12 amino acids. These records were also assigned to another study, of T cells in Graves' hyperthyroidism and ophthalmopathy.

The specimen comprised peripheral blood mononuclear cells (PBMCs), sampled at new diagnosis, from a patient treated with antithyroid drugs. J is TRBJ1-2 and V is TRBV19; 7 nucleotides agree with TRBD1. The sequence was obtained from a woman under 30 with Graves disease. The CDR3 loop is CASSPRDSLYTF. Written as DNA, the CDR3 is TGTGCCAGTAGTCCCAGGGACAGCCTCTACACCTTC. Looking up the rest from reference TRBV19 and TRBJ1-2 gives the full variable domain: DGGITQSPKYLFRKEGQNVTLSCEQNLNHDAMYWYRQDPGQGLRLIYYSQIVNDFQKGDIAEGYSVSREKKESFPLTVTSAQKNPTAFYLCASSPRDSLYTFGSGTRLTVV.